These 4 T cell receptor beta chains originate from one sample sequenced in a study of blood T cell repertoires in COVID-19. The assay was immunoSEQ multiplex PCR, and TCRdb's table has in-frame clones only and misses some. This sample has 100,000 to 150,000 clones; around nine tenths occur once, and the top ten carry 1.5% to 1.7%. The material sequenced was peripheral blood. All receptors derive from a human donor in a cohort sampled during active COVID-19.

This chain uses TRBV5-1 with TRBJ2-5; the match to TRBD2 covers 8 bases. With V trimmed by 8 bases and J by 3 bases, 9 bases remained unmatched. The germline V gene encodes CDR1 SGHRS and CDR2 YFSETQ. The CDR3 spans 14 residues. Here the CDR3 reads CASKTRGGKETQYF. The CDR3 DNA is TGCGCCAGTAAAACACGGGGGGGCAAAGAGACCCAGTACTTC. The entire variable domain, with the rest obtained from reference TRBV5-1 and TRBJ2-5, is as follows: KAGVTQTPRYLIKTRGQQVTLSCSPISGHRSVSWYQQTPGQGLQFLFEYFSETQRNKGNFPGRFSGRQFSNSRSEMNVSTLELGDSALYLCASKTRGGKETQYFGPGTRLLVL.

The chain employs TRBV3-1 (or the pseudogene TRBV3-2) and TRBJ2-3; maybe TRBD1 (6 bases). The CDR3 is made up of 17 amino acids. Germline V gives CDR1 LGHDT, CDR2 YNNKEL (reference sequence). The V end lost 3 bases, the J end lost 6 bases, and 22 bases lay between the germline ends. The CDR3 sequence: CASSHQGLRVVRDTQYF. DNA for the CDR3: TGTGCCAGCAGCCACCAGGGGTTAAGGGTCGTAAGGGATACGCAGTATTTT.

The V gene is TRBV4-1, the J gene TRBJ2-2, with 8 nucleotides matching TRBD1. The CDR3 sequence is 17 residues long. Trimming cost V 4 bases and J 2 bases; bases outside gene matches: 9. CDR1 is MGHRA, CDR2 YSYEKL, per germline. For the CDR3, the DNA is TGCGCCAGCAGCCGCGACCCAGGGGGCCGCAACACCGGGGAGCTGTTTTTT. Residues: CASSRDPGGRNTGELFF.

V and J are TRBV2 and TRBJ2-3, with D maybe TRBD1 (5 bases). Germline V gene sequence: CDR1 SNHLY, CDR2 FYNNEI. This CDR3 spans 17 amino acids. V was pared by 1 base and J by 1 base, with 15 bases between. This CDR3 is CASSEGAGQGGTDTQYF. The CDR3 DNA follows: TGTGCCAGCAGTGAAGGGGCAGGACAAGGGGGCACAGATACGCAGTATTTT.